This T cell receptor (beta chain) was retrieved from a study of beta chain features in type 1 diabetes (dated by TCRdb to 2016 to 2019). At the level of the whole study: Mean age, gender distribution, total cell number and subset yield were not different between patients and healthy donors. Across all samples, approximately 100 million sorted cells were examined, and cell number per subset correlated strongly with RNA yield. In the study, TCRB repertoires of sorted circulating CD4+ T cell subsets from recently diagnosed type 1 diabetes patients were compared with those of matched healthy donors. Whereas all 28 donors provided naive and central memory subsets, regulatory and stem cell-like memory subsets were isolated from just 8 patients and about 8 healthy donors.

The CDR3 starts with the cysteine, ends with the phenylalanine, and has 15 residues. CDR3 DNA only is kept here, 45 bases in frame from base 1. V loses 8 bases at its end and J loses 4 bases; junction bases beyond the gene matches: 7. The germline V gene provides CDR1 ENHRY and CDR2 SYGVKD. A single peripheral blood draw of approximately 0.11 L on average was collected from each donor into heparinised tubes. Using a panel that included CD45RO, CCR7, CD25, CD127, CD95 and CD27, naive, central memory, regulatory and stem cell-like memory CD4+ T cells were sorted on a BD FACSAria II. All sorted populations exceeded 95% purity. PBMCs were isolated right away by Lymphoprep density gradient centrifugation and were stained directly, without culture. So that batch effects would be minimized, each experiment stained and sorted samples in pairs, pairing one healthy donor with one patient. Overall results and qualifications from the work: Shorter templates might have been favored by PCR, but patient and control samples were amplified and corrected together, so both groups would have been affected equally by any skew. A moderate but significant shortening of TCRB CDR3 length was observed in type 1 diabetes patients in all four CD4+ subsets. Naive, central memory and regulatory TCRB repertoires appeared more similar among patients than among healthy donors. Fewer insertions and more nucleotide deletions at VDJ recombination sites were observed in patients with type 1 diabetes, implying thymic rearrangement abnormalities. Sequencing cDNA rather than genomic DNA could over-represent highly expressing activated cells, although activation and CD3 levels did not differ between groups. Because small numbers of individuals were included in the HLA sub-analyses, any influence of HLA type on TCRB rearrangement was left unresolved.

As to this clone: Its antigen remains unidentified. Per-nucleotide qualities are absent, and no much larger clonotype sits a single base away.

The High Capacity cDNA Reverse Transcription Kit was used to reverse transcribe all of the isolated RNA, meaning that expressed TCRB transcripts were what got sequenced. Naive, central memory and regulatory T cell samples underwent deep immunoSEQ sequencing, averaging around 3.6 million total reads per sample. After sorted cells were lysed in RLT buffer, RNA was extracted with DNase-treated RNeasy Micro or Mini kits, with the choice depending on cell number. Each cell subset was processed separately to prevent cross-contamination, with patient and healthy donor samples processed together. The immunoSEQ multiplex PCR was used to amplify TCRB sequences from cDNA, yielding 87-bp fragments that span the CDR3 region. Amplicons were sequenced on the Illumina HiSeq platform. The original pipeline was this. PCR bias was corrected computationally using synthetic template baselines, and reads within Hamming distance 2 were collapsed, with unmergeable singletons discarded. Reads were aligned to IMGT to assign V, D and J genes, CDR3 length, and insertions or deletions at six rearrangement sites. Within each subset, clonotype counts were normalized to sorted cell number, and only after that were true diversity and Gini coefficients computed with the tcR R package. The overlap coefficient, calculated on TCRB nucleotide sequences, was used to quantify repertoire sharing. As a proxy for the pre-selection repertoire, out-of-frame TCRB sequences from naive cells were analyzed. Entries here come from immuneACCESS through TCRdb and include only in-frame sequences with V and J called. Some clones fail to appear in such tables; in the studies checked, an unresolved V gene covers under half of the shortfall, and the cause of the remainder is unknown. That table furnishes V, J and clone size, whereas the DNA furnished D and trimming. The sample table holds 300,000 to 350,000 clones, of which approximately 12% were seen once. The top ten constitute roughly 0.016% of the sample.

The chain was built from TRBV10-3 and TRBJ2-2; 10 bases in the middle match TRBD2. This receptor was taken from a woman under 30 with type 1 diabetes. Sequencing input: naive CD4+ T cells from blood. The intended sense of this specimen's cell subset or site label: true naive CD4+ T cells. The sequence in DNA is TGTGCCATCTCCAGCGGGAGGGCCCCCACCGGGGAGCTGTTTTTT. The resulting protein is CAISSGRAPTGELFF.